These 24 T cell receptor beta chains came from one sample sequenced in a study of beta chain features in type 1 diabetes. Expressed TCRB transcripts were sequenced because the isolated RNA had all been reverse transcribed beforehand. Profiled with immunoSEQ multiplex PCR; TCRdb holds only in-frame clones, not every one. The table records about 40,000 clones, around 45% of them present only once. Specimen: central memory CD4+ T cells from blood. The origin of the receptors is a woman younger than 30 in good health.

The chain joins TRBV28 to TRBJ1-1, with TRBD1 as a possible D gene (6 bases). The germline V and J ends were trimmed by 6 bases and 3 bases, with 17 bases remaining between them. The CDR3 runs 15 residues. Germline V gives CDR1 MDHEN, CDR2 SYDVKM. The CDR3 region is CASRTTGLRDTEAFF. In DNA form, the CDR3 reads TGTGCCAGCAGAACTACAGGGCTGAGGGACACTGAAGCTTTCTTT.

Only a few counts were recorded for this clone. This chain links TRBV28 with TRBJ1-1; 7 bases are a match to TRBD1. The CDR3 has 15 residues. V dropped 2 bases and J dropped 0; count of bases not matched to a gene: 3. Per the germline V gene, CDR1 is MDHEN and CDR2 is SYDVKM. The CDR3, as DNA: TGTGCCAGCAGTTTACCGGGACAGCTGAACACTGAAGCTTTCTTT. Its translation: CASSLPGQLNTEAFF.

The rearrangement uses TRBV30 and TRBJ1-1, with D perhaps matching TRBD1 (5 bases). CDR1 is GTSNPN and CDR2 is SVGIG in the germline V gene (reference sequence). This CDR3 has 18 amino acids. V shed 0 bases and J shed 0 bases, with 20 bases lying between them. The CDR3 DNA reads as TGTGCCTGGAGTGTAATGGATTCAAGGGGCAGATTGAACACTGAAGCTTTCTTT. Translation gives CAWSVMDSRGRLNTEAFF.

The rearrangement joins TRBV30 to TRBJ2-5; D gene uncertain. Germline loops: CDR1 GTSNPN, CDR2 SVGIG (reference sequence). The CDR3 consists of 12 residues. V shed 5 bases and J shed 3 bases, with 10 bases lying between them. The CDR3 DNA sequence: TGTGCCTGGGGAACTATGGAAGAGACCCAGTACTTC. Its protein product is CAWGTMEETQYF.

V gene TRBV28 combines with J gene TRBJ1-1, with D possibly being TRBD1 (6 bases). CDR1 is MDHEN, CDR2 SYDVKM, per germline. The CDR3 is 13 residues long. V was cut by 4 bases and J by 12 bases, with 18 bases left in between. CDR3 DNA: TGTGCCAGCAGTTACGTGGACAGATTACAACCTTTCTTT. This gives the protein CASSYVDRLQPFF.

This clone showed up many times. V and J are TRBV30 and TRBJ2-7; 10 bases are a match to TRBD1. V lost 5 bases to trimming and J lost 2 bases; unmatched junction nucleotides: 6. The CDR3 has 14 amino acids. The germline CDR1 and CDR2 sequences are GTSNPN and SVGIG (reference sequence). CDR3 sequence: CAWGGQGWPYEQYF. CDR3 coding DNA: TGTGCCTGGGGGGGACAGGGGTGGCCCTACGAGCAGTACTTC.

The CDR3: CASSPFSGGSTDTQYF. In DNA form, the CDR3 reads TGTGCCAGCTCACCTTTCTCCGGGGGGAGCACAGATACGCAGTATTTT. The chain combines TRBV18 with TRBJ2-3; 7 nucleotides align to TRBD2. The germline V gene encodes CDR1 KGHSH and CDR2 LQKENI. This CDR3 region has 16 residues. Germline trimming cut 3 bases from V and 0 bases from J; bases unmatched to any gene: 6.

The chain couples TRBV7-8 to TRBJ1-2, with 8 bases matching TRBD1. V gave up 6 bases and J gave up 8 bases; unmatched junction bases: 17. This CDR3 has 16 amino acids. Germline CDR1 SGHVS, CDR2 FQNEAQ. CDR3 residues: CASSNLSVTGAGGYTF. CDR3 in DNA: TGTGCCAGCAGTAATTTATCGGTGACAGGGGCGGGCGGCTACACCTTC.

This chain links TRBV5-5 with TRBJ2-5; D remains ambiguous. Trimming pared 4 bases from V and 4 bases from J, leaving 14 bases between. Germline loops: CDR1 SGHKS, CDR2 YYEKEE (reference sequence). The CDR3 runs to 14 residues. CDR3 DNA sequence: TGTGCCAGCAGCCAAAAGCAGGTTCCAGAGACCCAGTACTTC. This sequence encodes CASSQKQVPETQYF.

V and J are TRBV5-4 and TRBJ2-1; 10 bases map to TRBD2. Germline lookup yields CDR1 SGHNT and CDR2 YYREEE (reference sequence). The CDR3 totals 14 residues. With 2 bases clipped from V and 8 bases from J, the junction kept 4 bases outside the gene matches. The CDR3, as DNA: TGTGCCAGCAGCTTAGCGGGGGGGCTATATGAGCAGTTCTTC. It encodes CASSLAGGLYEQFF.

This rearrangement joins TRBV4-2 to TRBJ2-1; D is perhaps TRBD2 (5 bases). The germline V gene has CDR1 LGHNA and CDR2 YNFKEQ. The CDR3 contains 15 residues. V was shortened by 4 bases and J by 6 bases, with 16 bases between the two germline ends. DNA for the CDR3: TGTGCCAGCAGCCCCCCCGGTGAAGGGAGCAATGAGCAGTTCTTC. Amino acids: CASSPPGEGSNEQFF.

Regarding this clone: The same CDR3 can be traced to other DNA sequences in this sample. The chain carries TRBV7-2 and TRBJ2-1; unclear D gene. V lost 1 base to trimming and J lost 0 bases, with 10 bases between them. CDR1 SGHTA and CDR2 FQGNSA come from the germline V gene. The CDR3 runs 16 residues. CDR3 residues: CASSLVAQSSYNEQFF. CDR3 coding DNA: TGTGCCAGCAGCTTAGTTGCACAGAGCTCCTACAATGAGCAGTTCTTC. Based on the CDR3 plus reference TRBV7-2 and TRBJ2-1, the full variable domain is GAGVSQSPSNKVTEKGKDVELRCDPISGHTALYWYRQSLGQGLEFLIYFQGNSAPDKSGLPSDRFSAERTGGSVSTLTIQRTQQEDSAVYLCASSLVAQSSYNEQFFGPGTRLTVL.

This rearrangement joins TRBV2 to TRBJ2-3; 7 bases are shared with TRBD2. After removal of 9 bases from V and 2 bases from J, the junction contained 14 bases not matched to a gene. The CDR3 is 16 residues long. The germline gives CDR1 SNHLY, CDR2 FYNNEI. DNA of the CDR3: TGTGCCAGGCAGACCGGCCTAGCGGAAACCACAGATACGCAGTATTTT. It codes for CARQTGLAETTDTQYF.

This clone was detected a few times. The chain combines TRBV5-1 with TRBJ1-5, with a possible D match to TRBD1 (6 bases). Germline V gene sequence: CDR1 SGHRS, CDR2 YFSETQ. The CDR3 covers 13 residues. Trimming removed 0 bases at V and 9 bases at J, with 10 bases between. The CDR3 DNA follows: TGCGCCAGCAGCTTGGAGGGGGACCTGCCCCAGCATTTT. It specifies CASSLEGDLPQHF.

V is TRBV5-6 and J is TRBJ2-7, with 14 nucleotides matching TRBD2. The ends lost 3 bases at V and 5 bases at J; junction bases unmatched: 13. Germline V gene sequence: CDR1 SGHDT, CDR2 YYEEEE. The CDR3 spans 18 residues. The CDR3 DNA reads as TGTGCCAGCAGCTGGGGGACTAGCGGGAGTCGGGGGGGACACGAGCAGTACTTC. Translating gives CASSWGTSGSRGGHEQYF.

In nucleotides, the CDR3 is TGTGCCAGCAGACTACCGACAGGGAACACTGAAGCTTTCTTT. This sequence encodes CASRLPTGNTEAFF. The chain couples TRBV2 to TRBJ1-1, with D possibly matching TRBD1 (6 bases). The CDR3 has 14 amino acids. The germline V gene has CDR1 SNHLY and CDR2 FYNNEI. V was cut by 6 bases and J by 1 base, with 12 bases left in between.

The genes are TRBV7-9 and TRBJ2-2, with D maybe TRBD1 (6 bases). CDR3 length: 14 amino acids. Trimming left V 5 bases short and J 2 bases short, with 9 bases between. The germline CDR1 and CDR2 sequences are SEHNR and FQNEAQ (reference sequence). DNA for the CDR3: TGTGCCAGCAGCCCCAGGGGTAACACCGGGGAGCTGTTTTTT. Amino acids: CASSPRGNTGELFF.

This clone was detected only a few times. V is TRBV7-6 and J is TRBJ2-5, with D unresolved. Trimming cost V 0 bases and J 4 bases, with 9 bases left between them. This CDR3 region has 14 residues. From germline, CDR1 is SGHVS and CDR2 FNYEAQ. For the CDR3, the DNA is TGTGCCAGCAGCTTAGCTCCGGGTCCAGAGACCCAGTACTTC. It yields the protein CASSLAPGPETQYF.

As regards this clone: The same CDR3 also results from other DNA sequences found in this sample. V and J are TRBV25-1 and TRBJ2-2; no definite D call. The V gene lost 1 base and the J gene lost 3 bases, with 12 bases spanning the gap. The CDR3 contains 16 residues. Germline CDR1 is MGHDK and CDR2 is SYGVNS. CDR3: CASSESPPRDTGELFF. The CDR3 region has the DNA TGTGCCAGCAGTGAATCCCCCCCTCGGGACACCGGGGAGCTGTTTTTT.

The chain uses TRBV5-4 and TRBJ2-1, with D possibly TRBD2 on 6 matching bases. CDR1 is SGHNT and CDR2 is YYREEE in the germline V gene (reference sequence). There are 15 residues in the CDR3. The germline V and J ends were trimmed by 0 bases and 5 bases, with 12 bases remaining between them. CDR3 protein: CASSLDGGPNNEQFF. The CDR3 nucleotides read TGTGCCAGCAGCTTGGACGGGGGTCCCAACAATGAGCAGTTCTTC.

The rearrangement joins TRBV5-1 to TRBJ1-3; TRBD1 might be the D (5 bases). This CDR3 comprises 16 residues. CDR1 and CDR2 (germline): SGHRS, YFSETQ. Trimming took 4 bases from V and 3 from J, leaving 17 bases between them. The CDR3 DNA reads TGCGCCAGCAGCCCCTATGACCCGGGGGTTGGAAACACCATATATTTT. This sequence encodes CASSPYDPGVGNTIYF.

This clone was recorded a few times. This chain joins TRBV27 and TRBJ2-1, with 10 bases aligning to TRBD2. This CDR3 has 17 amino acids. V lost 2 bases to trimming and J lost 5 bases; unmatched junction nucleotides: 9. Germline V gene data show CDR1 as MNHEY and CDR2 as SMNVEV (reference sequence). CDR3 protein: CASSLIRAGGRDNEQFF. CDR3 DNA sequence: TGTGCCAGCAGTTTAATTCGAGCGGGAGGGAGGGACAATGAGCAGTTCTTC.

V is TRBV5-4 and J is TRBJ1-2; D uncertain. CDR3 length: 13 amino acids. Looked up from germline, CDR1 is SGHNT and CDR2 is YYREEE (reference sequence). V lost 5 bases and J 7 bases, leaving 15 bases between the germline ends. The CDR3 coding sequence is TGTGCCAGCAGTTATGGCGGGGATGGTGGCTACACCTTC. As protein: CASSYGGDGGYTF.

The J gene is TRBJ2-3, the V gene TRBV7-2, with TRBD2 matching 8 bases. Germline V CDR1 and CDR2: SGHTA, FQGNSA. This CDR3 is 16 amino acids long. Trimming took 0 bases from V and 0 from J; bases not matched to a gene: 2. The CDR3 region has the DNA TGTGCCAGCAGCTTAGCCAGCGGGGGTAGCACAGATACGCAGTATTTT. This gives the protein CASSLASGGSTDTQYF.